This is a list of T cell receptor beta chains from one sample in a study of Ad26.COV2.S vaccination and SARS-CoV-2 variants. Sequenced by immunoSEQ multiplex PCR; TCRdb stores in-frame clones only, minus some. The sample has roughly 100,000 clones, around 81% seen once. Sequenced here: peripheral blood, sampled after recovery from COVID-19. These receptors originate from a human donor who had recovered from COVID-19. The CDR3 runs from the conserved cysteine through the conserved F or W. Each record gives: CDR3 protein, CDR3 DNA, D gene, J gene, clone size, V gene. A D gene is named only where the DNA matches it firmly. The size field is filled for only some rows; it gives once, few, many or a size class.

CASSSAYTEGLHSPLHF,TGTGCCAGCAGCTCGGCGTATACGGAGGGGCTGCATTCACCCCTCCACTTT,NA,TRBJ1-6,NA,TRBV7-9
CASSLRQDNSPLHF,TGCGCCAGCAGCTTGAGACAGGATAATTCACCCCTCCACTTT,NA,TRBJ1-6,once,TRBV5-1
CASSRTSPSTDTQYF,TGTGCCAGCAGTCGGACTAGCCCTAGCACAGATACGCAGTATTTT,TRBD2,TRBJ2-3,NA,TRBV11-2
CASTSSGTLYEQYF,TGTGCCAGCACCAGCAGCGGGACTCTCTACGAGCAGTACTTC,TRBD2,TRBJ2-7,NA,TRBV28
CASSPRTGGENGYTF,TGTGCCAGCAGCCCGCGGACAGGGGGCGAAAATGGCTACACCTTC,TRBD1,TRBJ1-2,NA,TRBV7-9
CASSPPGLAIPRADTQYF,TGTGCCAGTAGCCCTCCGGGACTAGCCATCCCCCGAGCAGATACGCAGTATTTT,TRBD2,TRBJ2-3,NA,TRBV19
CASRVGSEDEQYF,TGCGCCAGCAGGGTGGGGTCTGAGGACGAGCAGTACTTC,NA,TRBJ2-7,NA,TRBV5-1
CASSHVPGQGSSNEKLFF,TGTGCCAGCAGCCACGTCCCGGGACAGGGATCCTCTAATGAAAAACTGTTTTTT,TRBD1,TRBJ1-4,NA,TRBV4-2
CASSLGGGMGRTSRGYEQYF,TGTGCCAGCAGCTTAGGTGGGGGAATGGGGAGAACATCAAGGGGCTACGAGCAGTACTTC,NA,TRBJ2-7,NA,TRBV13
CASSLATDTQYF,TGTGCCAGCAGCCTTGCCACAGATACGCAGTATTTT,NA,TRBJ2-3,few,TRBV3-1/TRBV3-2
CASSLATDTQYF,TGTGCCAGCAGCTTAGCGACAGATACGCAGTATTTT,NA,TRBJ2-3,NA,TRBV7-9
CASSPGGTENTGELFF,TGCGCCAGCAGCCCGGGCGGGACAGAGAACACCGGGGAGCTGTTTTTT,NA,TRBJ2-2,NA,TRBV5-1
CASTGGMFESPLHF,TGTGCCAGCACAGGGGGGATGTTCGAGTCACCCCTCCACTTT,TRBD1,TRBJ1-6,NA,TRBV6-5
CASSVGGLKNTIYF,TGTGCCAGCAGCGTAGGGGGTCTGAAAAACACCATATATTTT,NA,TRBJ1-3,NA,TRBV9
CASSPSGGAKNIQYF,TGCGCCAGCAGCCCTAGCGGGGGGGCCAAAAACATTCAGTACTTC,TRBD2,TRBJ2-4,NA,TRBV5-1
CASSLEGADTEAFF,TGCGCCAGCAGCTTGGAGGGGGCTGACACTGAAGCTTTCTTT,TRBD1,TRBJ1-1,NA,TRBV5-1
CASSLDTATGESYEQYF,TGTGCCAGCAGCTTAGACACCGCGACAGGGGAATCCTACGAGCAGTACTTC,TRBD1,TRBJ2-7,once,TRBV7-2
CASSRPGTGDYNEQFF,TGTGCCAGCAGCCGACCTGGGACAGGAGACTACAATGAGCAGTTCTTC,TRBD1,TRBJ2-1,NA,TRBV5-6
CASSLASPTGNTIYF,TGTGCCAGCAGCTTAGCATCCCCCACTGGAAACACCATATATTTT,NA,TRBJ1-3,NA,TRBV7-9
CASRETSGGPVTGELFF,TGCGCCAGCAGAGAGACTAGCGGGGGCCCGGTTACCGGGGAGCTGTTTTTT,TRBD2,TRBJ2-2,NA,TRBV5-1
CASSRNPGQGGETQYF,TGTGCCAGCTCACGGAATCCGGGACAGGGAGGGGAGACCCAGTACTTC,TRBD1,TRBJ2-5,NA,TRBV18
CASSQARGSPMNTEAFF,TGCGCCAGCAGCCAAGCACGGGGATCTCCCATGAACACTGAAGCTTTCTTT,NA,TRBJ1-1,NA,TRBV4-3
CAWTRGTGELFF,TGTGCCTGGACCCGTGGCACCGGGGAGCTGTTTTTT,NA,TRBJ2-2,once,TRBV30
CASSVGQINTGELFF,TGTGCCAGCAGCGTGGGACAGATCAACACCGGGGAGCTGTTTTTT,TRBD1,TRBJ2-2,NA,TRBV5-6